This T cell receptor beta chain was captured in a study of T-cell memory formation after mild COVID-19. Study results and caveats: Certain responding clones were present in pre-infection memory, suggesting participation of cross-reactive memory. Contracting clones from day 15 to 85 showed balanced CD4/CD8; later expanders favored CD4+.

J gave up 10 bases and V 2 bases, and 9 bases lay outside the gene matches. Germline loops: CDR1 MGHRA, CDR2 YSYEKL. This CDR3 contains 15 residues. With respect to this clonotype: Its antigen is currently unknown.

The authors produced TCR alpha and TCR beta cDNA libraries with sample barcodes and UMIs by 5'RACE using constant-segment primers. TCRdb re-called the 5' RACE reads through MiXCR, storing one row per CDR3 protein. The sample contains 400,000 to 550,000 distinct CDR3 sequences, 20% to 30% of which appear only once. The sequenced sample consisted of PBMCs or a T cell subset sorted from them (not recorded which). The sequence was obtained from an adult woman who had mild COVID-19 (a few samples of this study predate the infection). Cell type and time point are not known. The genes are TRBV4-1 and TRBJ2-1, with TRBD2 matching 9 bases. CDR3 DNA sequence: TGCGCCAGCAGCCAATCTGGGACTAGCTACGTAGAGCAGTTCTTC. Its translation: CASSQSGTSYVEQFF.